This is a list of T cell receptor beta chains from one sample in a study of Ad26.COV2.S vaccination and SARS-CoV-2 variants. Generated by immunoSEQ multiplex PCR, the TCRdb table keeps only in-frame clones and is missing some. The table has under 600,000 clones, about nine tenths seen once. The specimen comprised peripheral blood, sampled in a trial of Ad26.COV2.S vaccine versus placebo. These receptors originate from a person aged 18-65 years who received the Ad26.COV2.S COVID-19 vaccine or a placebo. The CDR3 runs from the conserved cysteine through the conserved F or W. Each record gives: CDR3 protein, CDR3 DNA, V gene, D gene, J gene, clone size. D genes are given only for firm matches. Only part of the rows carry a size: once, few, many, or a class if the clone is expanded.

CASSPRTGGSETQYF	TGTGCCAGCAGCCCCCGGACAGGGGGCTCGGAGACCCAGTACTTC	TRBV11-2	TRBD1	TRBJ2-5	NA
CASRTTAGGVYNEQFF	TGTGCCAGCAGAACAACAGCGGGAGGCGTGTACAATGAGCAGTTCTTC	TRBV3-1/TRBV3-2	TRBD2	TRBJ2-1	once
CASSPVGVGRGNTEAFF	TGTGCCAGCAGTCCGGTCGGAGTTGGGCGAGGAAATACTGAAGCTTTCTTT	TRBV6-6	NA	TRBJ1-1	NA
CAWSRLPGQGSNYGYTF	TGTGCCTGGAGTAGACTACCGGGACAGGGAAGTAACTATGGCTACACCTTC	TRBV30	TRBD1	TRBJ1-2	once
CASSYRRNEKLFF	TGTGCCAGCAGTTACCGCAGGAATGAAAAACTGTTTTTT	TRBV6-5	NA	TRBJ1-4	NA
CASTPYGTGTSGANVLTF	TGTGCCAGCACCCCATACGGGACAGGGACCTCTGGGGCCAACGTCCTGACTTTC	TRBV27	TRBD1	TRBJ2-6	once
CASSLRVNEKLFF	TGCGCCAGCAGCTTGAGAGTTAATGAAAAACTGTTTTTT	TRBV5-1	NA	TRBJ1-4	NA
CASSLGGKQTQYF	TGTGCCAGCAGCTTGGGAGGGAAGCAGACCCAGTACTTC	TRBV7-9	TRBD2	TRBJ2-5	NA
CASSSTVTHYEQYF	TGTGCCAGCAGTTCGACGGTTACACACTACGAGCAGTACTTC	TRBV6-5	NA	TRBJ2-7	NA
CASSDWGLSNQPQHF	TGTGCCAGCAGTGACTGGGGTTTAAGCAATCAGCCCCAGCATTTT	TRBV2	NA	TRBJ1-5	few
CASSLARKGANTEAFF	TGCGCCAGCAGCTTGGCCCGAAAGGGGGCAAACACTGAAGCTTTCTTT	TRBV5-1	TRBD1	TRBJ1-1	NA
CAISEWGQGKGETQYF	TGTGCCATCAGTGAGTGGGGACAGGGAAAAGGAGAGACCCAGTACTTC	TRBV10-3	TRBD1	TRBJ2-5	NA
CSAPLAGGLETQYF	TGCAGCGCCCCACTAGCGGGGGGGCTGGAGACCCAGTACTTC	TRBV29-1	TRBD2	TRBJ2-5	NA
CAWRTDSYEQYF	TGTGCCTGGAGGACAGACTCCTACGAGCAGTACTTC	TRBV30	NA	TRBJ2-7	NA
CASSFSGSTDTQYF	TGTGCCAGCAGCTTTAGCGGGAGCACAGATACGCAGTATTTT	TRBV5-4	TRBD2	TRBJ2-3	NA
CASRGQTYGYTF	TGTGCCAGTAGGGGACAGACCTATGGCTACACCTTC	TRBV19	TRBD1	TRBJ1-2	NA
CASSLSSQNIQYF	TGTGCCAGCAGCTTATCCTCTCAAAACATTCAGTACTTC	TRBV7-9	NA	TRBJ2-4	NA